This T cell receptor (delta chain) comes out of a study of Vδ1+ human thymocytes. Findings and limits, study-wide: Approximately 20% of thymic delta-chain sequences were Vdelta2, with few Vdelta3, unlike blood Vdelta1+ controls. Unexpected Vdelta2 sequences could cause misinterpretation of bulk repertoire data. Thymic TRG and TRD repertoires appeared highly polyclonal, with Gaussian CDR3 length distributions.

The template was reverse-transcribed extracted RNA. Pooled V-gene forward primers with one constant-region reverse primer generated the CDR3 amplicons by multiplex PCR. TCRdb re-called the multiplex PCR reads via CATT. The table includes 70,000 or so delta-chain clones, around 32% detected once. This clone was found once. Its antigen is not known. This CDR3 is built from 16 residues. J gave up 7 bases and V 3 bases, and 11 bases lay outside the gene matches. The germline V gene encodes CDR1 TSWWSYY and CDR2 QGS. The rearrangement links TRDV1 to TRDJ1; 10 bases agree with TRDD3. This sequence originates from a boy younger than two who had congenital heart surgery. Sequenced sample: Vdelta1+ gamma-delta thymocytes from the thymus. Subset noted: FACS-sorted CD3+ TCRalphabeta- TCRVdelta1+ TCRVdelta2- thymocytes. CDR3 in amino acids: CALGDKTGGFDGKLIF. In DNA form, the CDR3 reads TGTGCTCTTGGGGACAAAACTGGGGGATTCGACGGTAAACTCATCTTT.